Shown below are 3 T cell receptor beta chains from a single sample sequenced in a study of human T cells and chemical hapten exposure. Time point in this sample: patch test 1, 2 weeks after DPC sensitization. Treatment described: therapeutic diphenylcyclopropenone sensitization with weekly scalp DPC. TCRdb reprocessed the RACE reads via MiXCR and lists one record per CDR3 protein. This table has roughly 120,000 distinct CDR3 sequences, 12% appearing once. This material consisted of whole blood, taken in connection with sensitization to the hapten diphenylcyclopropenone (DPC). These receptors were obtained from a woman in her forties or fifties with alopecia areata. Some clones in this sample may be carry-over from other donors' samples.

This clonotype was picked up many times. The chain carries TRBV4-2 and TRBJ1-4; D perhaps matches TRBD1 (5 bases). In germline, CDR1 is LGHNA, CDR2 YNFKEQ. Trimming took 1 base from V and 6 from J, leaving 12 bases between them. The CDR3 covers 15 residues. DNA of the CDR3: TGTGCCAGCAGCCAAGGGCTCAGGGAATATGAAAAACTGTTTTTT. As protein: CASSQGLREYEKLFF.

This clonotype was seen more than once but under ten times. V usage is TRBV28 and J usage is TRBJ1-1; D is unresolved. CDR1 is MDHEN and CDR2 is SYDVKM in the germline V gene. V lost 11 bases and J 6 bases, leaving 13 bases between the germline ends. This CDR3 comprises 11 residues. The CDR3 region is CAGGRAPEAFF. The CDR3 DNA reads as TGTGCCGGTGGGAGGGCACCTGAAGCTTTCTTT.

The chain recombines TRBV19 with TRBJ1-4, with 7 bases identical to TRBD1. V trimming: 6 bases; J trimming: 3 bases; junction bases outside the gene matches: 4. Germline CDR1 LNHDA, CDR2 SQIVND (reference sequence). The CDR3 extends over 14 amino acids. CDR3: CASSRQGANEKLFF. The DNA for the CDR3 is TGTGCCAGTAGCCGACAGGGCGCTAATGAAAAACTGTTTTTT. Full variable domain (outside the CDR3, taken from reference TRBV19 and TRBJ1-4): DGGITQSPKYLFRKEGQNVTLSCEQNLNHDAMYWYRQDPGQGLRLIYYSQIVNDFQKGDIAEGYSVSREKKESFPLTVTSAQKNPTAFYLCASSRQGANEKLFFGSGTQLSVL.